Listed below are T cell receptor beta chains from one sample, sequenced in a study of shared clonotypes between healthy human individuals. Data came from immunoSEQ multiplex PCR; TCRdb stores just in-frame clones and leaves some out. The sample carries roughly 1.4 million clones, 97% to 99% recorded once. The sample taken for sequencing was naive CD4+ T cells sorted from blood. Receptor source: a man younger than 45 in good health. The conserved cysteine and the conserved F or W are not part of the CDR3 here. Some rows mark clone size as missing; the rest say once, few, many or name a class of expanded clone.

j_gene: TRBJ2-5
abundance: NA
v_gene: TRBV4-1
CDR3aa: ASSQRTGQETQY

j_gene: TRBJ1-2
abundance: NA
v_gene: TRBV27
CDR3aa: ASSKGGDYGYT

j_gene: TRBJ2-3
abundance: once
v_gene: TRBV10-2
CDR3aa: ASRGRPGLAGGGVTDTQY

j_gene: TRBJ2-2
abundance: NA
v_gene: TRBV15
CDR3aa: ATSGPVTATNTGELF

j_gene: TRBJ2-6
abundance: NA
v_gene: TRBV18
CDR3aa: ASPPPGQGAAGANVLT

j_gene: TRBJ2-7
abundance: NA
v_gene: TRBV6-5
CDR3aa: ASSLTHAGNEQY

j_gene: TRBJ2-1
abundance: NA
v_gene: TRBV5-1
CDR3aa: ASSLVLAGENEQF

j_gene: TRBJ1-4
abundance: NA
v_gene: TRBV7-6
CDR3aa: ASSFKAGTDPATNEKLF

j_gene: TRBJ1-4
abundance: NA
v_gene: TRBV19
CDR3aa: ASSGDRVRNEKLF

j_gene: TRBJ2-7
abundance: NA
v_gene: TRBV18
CDR3aa: ASSPRTGANEQY

j_gene: TRBJ2-1
abundance: NA
v_gene: TRBV4-3
CDR3aa: ASSPELGSYNEQF

j_gene: TRBJ1-4
abundance: NA
v_gene: TRBV28
CDR3aa: ASSPGRKLF

j_gene: TRBJ1-1
abundance: NA
v_gene: TRBV5-1
CDR3aa: ASSLAGTEVLEAF

j_gene: TRBJ1-2
abundance: NA
v_gene: TRBV28
CDR3aa: ASRPSGVGRELNGYT

j_gene: TRBJ2-7
abundance: NA
v_gene: TRBV28
CDR3aa: ASGYWEQY

j_gene: TRBJ2-3
abundance: NA
v_gene: TRBV6-5
CDR3aa: ASEGGGGNTQY

j_gene: TRBJ2-5
abundance: NA
v_gene: TRBV7-9
CDR3aa: ASSQPGLDKETQY

j_gene: TRBJ1-5
abundance: NA
v_gene: TRBV4-1
CDR3aa: ASSQAPHGRGQPQH

j_gene: TRBJ2-7
abundance: NA
v_gene: TRBV5-4
CDR3aa: ASSLEPNSYEQY

j_gene: TRBJ2-7
abundance: NA
v_gene: TRBV7-2
CDR3aa: ASSLLWSGFPYEQY

j_gene: TRBJ2-5
abundance: NA
v_gene: TRBV27
CDR3aa: ASSLGVGQGLETQY

j_gene: TRBJ1-1
abundance: NA
v_gene: TRBV7-9
CDR3aa: ASSLGGKSGVGGLEAF

j_gene: TRBJ2-7
abundance: NA
v_gene: TRBV5-4
CDR3aa: ASSLRRTGEGEQY

j_gene: TRBJ2-3
abundance: NA
v_gene: TRBV28
CDR3aa: ASSLRTSGGDTQY

j_gene: TRBJ2-5
abundance: NA
v_gene: TRBV12-5
CDR3aa: ASAERLAGGETQY

j_gene: TRBJ2-2
abundance: NA
v_gene: TRBV6-5
CDR3aa: ASSYSPVNTGELF

j_gene: TRBJ1-4
abundance: NA
v_gene: TRBV11-2
CDR3aa: ASTPRFFSTNEKLF

j_gene: TRBJ2-7
abundance: NA
v_gene: TRBV5-6
CDR3aa: ASSEAGTISYEQY

j_gene: TRBJ2-2
abundance: NA
v_gene: TRBV7-6
CDR3aa: ASSRYHSVETGELF

j_gene: TRBJ1-4
abundance: NA
v_gene: TRBV6-9
CDR3aa: ASSYSGVTVSGEKLF

j_gene: TRBJ2-5
abundance: NA
v_gene: TRBV20-1
CDR3aa: SPRYQETQY

j_gene: TRBJ2-7
abundance: NA
v_gene: TRBV6-1
CDR3aa: ASSDTGTSGSYEQY

j_gene: TRBJ2-3
abundance: NA
v_gene: TRBV5-1
CDR3aa: ASSPTSGSWEDTQY

j_gene: TRBJ2-1
abundance: NA
v_gene: TRBV6-5
CDR3aa: ASSYPGPGVHEQF

j_gene: TRBJ2-3
abundance: NA
v_gene: TRBV13
CDR3aa: ASSFLGADTQY

j_gene: TRBJ1-1
abundance: NA
v_gene: TRBV28
CDR3aa: ASSSGGRAF

j_gene: TRBJ2-3
abundance: NA
v_gene: TRBV4-1
CDR3aa: ASAHGTAATDTQY

j_gene: TRBJ2-7
abundance: NA
v_gene: TRBV7-6
CDR3aa: ASSLAATYEQY

j_gene: TRBJ1-4
abundance: NA
v_gene: TRBV19
CDR3aa: ASSAGGNEKLF

j_gene: TRBJ2-7
abundance: NA
v_gene: TRBV5-1
CDR3aa: ASSIVAGEGVEQY

j_gene: TRBJ1-1
abundance: NA
v_gene: TRBV7-2
CDR3aa: ASSSWFEAF

j_gene: TRBJ1-1
abundance: NA
v_gene: TRBV28
CDR3aa: ASSPLDRAEYTEAF

j_gene: TRBJ2-1
abundance: NA
v_gene: TRBV29-1
CDR3aa: SALLASQSSYNEQF

j_gene: TRBJ2-7
abundance: NA
v_gene: TRBV6-1
CDR3aa: ASRARDRVAYEQY

j_gene: TRBJ2-5
abundance: NA
v_gene: TRBV5-1
CDR3aa: ASSWLLHQETQY

j_gene: TRBJ2-1
abundance: NA
v_gene: TRBV7-8
CDR3aa: ASSLRRQPLGGSSYNEQF

j_gene: TRBJ2-5
abundance: NA
v_gene: TRBV9
CDR3aa: ASSVAAGAKETQY

j_gene: TRBJ2-1
abundance: NA
v_gene: TRBV6-4
CDR3aa: ASSAGYNEQF

j_gene: TRBJ1-4
abundance: NA
v_gene: TRBV25-1
CDR3aa: ASSKTAQVEKLF

j_gene: TRBJ2-1
abundance: NA
v_gene: TRBV9
CDR3aa: ASSETGGRTNEQF

j_gene: TRBJ2-7
abundance: NA
v_gene: TRBV6-5
CDR3aa: ASSYRDRWYEQY

j_gene: TRBJ2-7
abundance: NA
v_gene: TRBV5-1
CDR3aa: ASSLSSNEQY

j_gene: TRBJ2-5
abundance: many
v_gene: TRBV7-9
CDR3aa: ASSPQGETQY